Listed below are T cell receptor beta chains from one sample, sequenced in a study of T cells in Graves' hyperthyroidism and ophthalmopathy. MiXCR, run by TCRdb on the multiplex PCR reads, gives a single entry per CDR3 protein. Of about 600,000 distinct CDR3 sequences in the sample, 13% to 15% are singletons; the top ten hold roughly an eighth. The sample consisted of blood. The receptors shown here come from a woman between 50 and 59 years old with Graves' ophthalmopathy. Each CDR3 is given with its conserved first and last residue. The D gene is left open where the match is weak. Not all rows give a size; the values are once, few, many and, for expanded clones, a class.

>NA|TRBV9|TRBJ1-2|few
TGTGCCAGCAGCGTAGAAGTCAGCGGATCGTATGGCTACACCTTC
CASSVEVSGSYGYTF
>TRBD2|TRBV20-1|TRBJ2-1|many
TGCAGTGCTTCCGGACTAGCGGGAGGGCCATGGTCCTACAATGAGCAGTTCTTC
CSASGLAGGPWSYNEQFF
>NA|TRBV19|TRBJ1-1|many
TGTGCCAGTCGTCAGAGACAAGCTTTCTTT
CASRQRQAFF
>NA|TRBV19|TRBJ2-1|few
TGTGCCAGTATGGGAGGGGGGGCTTTGGGTGAGCAGTTCTTC
CASMGGGALGEQFF
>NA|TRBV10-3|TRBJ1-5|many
TGTGCCATCAGTGAGAGTGGCAGCTATCAGCCCCAGCATTTT
CAISESGSYQPQHF
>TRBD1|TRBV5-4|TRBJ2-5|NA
TGTGCCAGCAGCCTACCGGGACAGGGCCCGACTATTATGGGGACCCAGTACTTC
CASSLPGQGPTIMGTQYF
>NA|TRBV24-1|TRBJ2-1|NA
TGTGCCACCAGTGACCTCGGGTTCGCCTACAATGAGCAGTTCTTC
CATSDLGFAYNEQFF
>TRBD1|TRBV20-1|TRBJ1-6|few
TGCAGTGCTAGCAGGGGGCTCGGGTCCTATAATTCACCCCTCCACTTT
CSASRGLGSYNSPLHF
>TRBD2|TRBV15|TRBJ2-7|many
TGTGCCACCAGCAGAGATGGAGGGAGGGGCCACGAGCAGTACTTC
CATSRDGGRGHEQYF
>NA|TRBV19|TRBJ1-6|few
TGTGCCTCTGTCTCGGCTGGTTATAATTCACCCCTCCACTTT
CASVSAGYNSPLHF